This T cell receptor (beta chain) was identified in a study of T cell repertoires in cytomegalovirus infection. Study background: Public TCR beta signatures provided an indication of both CMV infection and a matching HLA type.

As concerns this clonotype: What it recognizes is unknown.

TCRdb fed the reads into MiXCR, producing one record per CDR3 protein. The table has roughly 570,000 distinct CDR3 sequences, roughly 43% seen once. V was trimmed by 4 bases and J by 0 bases, leaving 16 bases between them. This CDR3 has 17 amino acids. The V call is TRBV12-3 or TRBV12-4, the J call TRBJ1-5; perhaps TRBD1 as D (5 bases). This specimen was cultured PBMCs, taken from culture after CMV antigen stimulation. The clonotype was recovered from a human donor in good health (CMV status not recorded). Some clones in this sample may be carry-over from other donors' samples. CDR3 DNA: TGTGCCAGCAGTTCCTCGGAGGGACCTCATAGCAATCAGCCCCAGCATTTT. Residues: CASSSSEGPHSNQPQHF.